These T cell receptor beta chains were read from a single sample in a study of metastatic and nonmetastatic thyroid tumors. With MiXCR, TCRdb called clones anew from the PCR reads. The table lists about 16,000 clones, about 31% of them singletons, with about 7% in the top ten. The sequenced sample was tumor tissue. The receptors shown here come from a female donor with papillary thyroid cancer or a benign thyroid nodule (not recorded which). Some clones in this sample may be carry-over from other donors' samples. Each CDR3 is given with its conserved first and last residue. The D gene is left open where the match is weak. The size field is filled for only some rows; it gives once, few, many or a size class.

d_call	v_call	clone_size	j_call	cdr3_aa	cdr3_nt
.	TRBV5-1	many	TRBJ2-3	CASSLSRSTDTQYF	TGCGCCAGCAGCTTGTCTAGAAGCACAGATACGCAGTATTTT
TRBD1	TRBV30	.	TRBJ1-2	CAWYRGPFYGYTF	TGTGCCTGGTACAGGGGCCCCTTCTATGGCTACACCTTC
TRBD1	TRBV20-1	.	TRBJ1-6	CSARLGTASSYNSPLHF	TGCAGTGCTAGATTAGGGACAGCAAGCTCCTATAATTCACCCCTCCACTTT
TRBD1	TRBV30	.	TRBJ1-6	CAWSATGGGYSPLHF	TGTGCCTGGAGTGCAACAGGGGGCGGTTATTCACCCCTCCACTTT
.	TRBV4-1	.	TRBJ2-7	CASSQDQLTSAYEQYF	TGCGCCAGCAGCCAAGATCAGCTTACATCCGCCTACGAGCAGTACTTC
TRBD1	TRBV12-3/TRBV12-4	.	TRBJ2-1	CASSQRGREQFF	TGTGCCAGCAGCCAAAGGGGGCGGGAGCAGTTCTTC
TRBD2	TRBV6-2/TRBV6-3	many	TRBJ2-3	CASLDLAGVTDTQYF	TGTGCCAGCCTGGATCTAGCGGGGGTCACAGATACGCAGTATTTT
.	TRBV18	.	TRBJ2-3	CASSPARLEPIGQYF	TGTGCCAGCTCACCAGCTAGATTAGAGCCCATAGGGCAGTATTTT
TRBD2	TRBV24-1	few	TRBJ2-5	CATSDGGGAETQYF	TGTGCCACCAGTGATGGCGGGGGGGCCGAGACCCAGTACTTC
.	TRBV30	.	TRBJ1-5	CAWSVSRGQPQHF	TGTGCCTGGAGTGTATCGCGGGGTCAGCCCCAGCATTTT
TRBD1	TRBV20-1	few	TRBJ2-7	CSATPGGEADEQYF	TGCAGTGCAACACCAGGGGGCGAGGCTGACGAGCAGTACTTC
TRBD1	TRBV6-1	many	TRBJ1-4	CASLTGGLMQKLFF	TGTGCCAGCCTAACAGGGGGATTAATGCAAAAACTGTTTTTT
.	TRBV2	many	TRBJ2-6	CASSDNSGANVLTF	TGTGCCAGCAGTGACAACTCTGGGGCCAACGTCCTGACTTTC
TRBD1	TRBV19	medium-sized	TRBJ2-1	CASSPRRDRQYNEQFF	TGTGCCAGTAGTCCGCGCCGGGACAGGCAGTACAATGAGCAGTTCTTC
TRBD1	TRBV11-2	many	TRBJ1-4	CASSGRQGANEKLFF	TGTGCCAGCAGCGGGCGACAGGGAGCTAATGAAAAACTGTTTTTT
.	TRBV28	.	TRBJ2-7	CAREGAGEQYF	TGTGCCAGGGAGGGGGCAGGGGAGCAGTACTTC
.	TRBV29-1	many	TRBJ1-6	CSVRQAAGSPLHF	TGCAGCGTTCGGCAGGCCGCGGGTTCACCCCTCCACTTT
.	TRBV2	medium-sized	TRBJ1-5	CASRMLRNQPQHF	TGTGCCAGCAGAATGTTGAGGAATCAGCCCCAGCATTTT
.	TRBV4-1	many	TRBJ2-4	CASSQDNALNIQYF	TGCGCCAGCAGCCAAGATAACGCCCTAAACATTCAGTACTTC
.	TRBV4-1	.	TRBJ2-7	CASSQDGYEQYF	TGCGCCAGCAGCCAAGACGGATACGAGCAGTACTTC
TRBD2	TRBV7-3	once	TRBJ2-1	CASSSQSGGAYNEQFF	TGTGCCAGCAGCTCACAAAGCGGGGGGGCCTACAATGAGCAGTTCTTC
.	TRBV5-6	many	TRBJ2-3	CASSFVRQSTDTQYF	TGTGCCAGCAGCTTCGTTCGACAGAGCACAGATACGCAGTATTTT
.	TRBV18	once	TRBJ1-2	CASSPEVPGKNYGYTF	TGTGCCAGCTCACCAGAAGTCCCGGGGAAGAACTATGGCTACACCTTC
.	TRBV12-3/TRBV12-4	.	TRBJ2-7	CASSFGDEQYF	TGTGCCAGCAGTTTTGGGGACGAGCAATACTTC
TRBD1	TRBV30	.	TRBJ2-7	CAWRLQGEQYF	TGTGCCTGGAGATTACAGGGGGAGCAGTACTTC
.	TRBV27	many	TRBJ2-1	CASSPGPYRDNEQFF	TGTGCCAGCAGTCCGGGACCGTATCGAGACAATGAGCAGTTCTTC
.	TRBV18	many	TRBJ2-2	CASLEGGSGELFF	TGTGCCAGCCTCGAGGGGGGATCCGGGGAGCTGTTTTTT
TRBD2	TRBV6-1	.	TRBJ2-1	CASSEYPQRGCF	TGTGCCAGCAGTGAATACCCCCAGCGGGGTTGTTTC